Sequencing of this TCR beta chain was carried out in a study of breast tumors, draining lymph nodes, adjacent tissues. The study, taken as a whole, reports: The lymph node origin of tumor T cells was framed as consistent with a hypothesis, not demonstrated. The data were judged consistent with most tumor T cells coming from lymph node and expanding in tumor. Luminal-like breast cancer showed significantly greater tumor-nontumor repertoire similarity than basal-like breast cancer did.

Samples came from axillary lymph nodes draining the breast cancer. Between the trimmed V and J ends, which lost 0 bases and 4 bases, there was a span of 11 bases. Germline values: CDR1 SGHRS, CDR2 YFSETQ. The CDR3 sequence is 16 residues long. This clonotype was observed at least ten times. The antigen is unknown. TCRdb recomputed calls from the multiplex PCR reads with MiXCR, one row per CDR3 protein. The table includes around 250,000 distinct CDR3 sequences, around 35% detected once. The sample comprised axillary lymph node tissue. The receptor's source is a female donor with breast cancer. Some clones in this sample may be carry-over from other donors' samples. The chain recombines TRBV5-1 with TRBJ1-6; TRBD1 might be the D (6 bases). The CDR3, as DNA: TGCGCCAGCAGCTTGGCGGGGGGGCGATATAATTCACCCCTCCACTTT. Translated, it gives CASSLAGGRYNSPLHF.